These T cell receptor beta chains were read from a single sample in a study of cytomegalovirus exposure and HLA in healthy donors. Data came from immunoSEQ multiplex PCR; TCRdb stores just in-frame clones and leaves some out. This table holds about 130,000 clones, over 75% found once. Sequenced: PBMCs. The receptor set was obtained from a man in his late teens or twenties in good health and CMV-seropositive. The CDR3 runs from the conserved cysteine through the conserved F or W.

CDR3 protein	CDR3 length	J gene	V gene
CASRQGAGAKNIQYF	15	TRBJ2-4	TRBV19
CARQVLTSGSSTDTQYF	17	TRBJ2-3	TRBV2
CASSFQATGSYNSPLHF	17	TRBJ1-6	TRBV7-9
CAWSDGANYGYTF	13	TRBJ1-2	TRBV30
CACNRGLDTGELFF	14	TRBJ2-2	TRBV30
CASSPNTGNQPQHF	14	TRBJ1-5	TRBV18
CASGPGLAAYTGELFF	16	TRBJ2-2	TRBV19
CASSVSGSTYNEQFF	15	TRBJ2-1	TRBV5-1
CASSLDGRGTAESYEQYF	18	TRBJ2-7	TRBV11-2
CASSWSSERTEAFF	14	TRBJ1-1	TRBV6-5
CASSWGAGRGTEAFF	15	TRBJ1-1	TRBV5-1
CASSGETRSYNEQFF	15	TRBJ2-1	TRBV2
CASSHRGLGGEAFF	14	TRBJ1-1	TRBV11-1
CAAQGSTGIQAGELFF	16	TRBJ2-2	TRBV7-9
CASSLTPGGTGNQPQHF	17	TRBJ1-5	TRBV11-2
CASSVQGSSTEAFF	14	TRBJ1-1	TRBV11-2
CASSLEVGGNTGELFF	16	TRBJ2-2	TRBV5-1
CASKGGGVNSNQPQHF	16	TRBJ1-5	TRBV19
CASGFMLPGQARLSSGNTIYF	21	TRBJ1-3	TRBV12-5
CAAGTDSYEQYF	12	TRBJ2-7	TRBV19
CASSELSREAFF	12	TRBJ1-1	TRBV6-1
CAWSVLTEAFF	11	TRBJ1-1	TRBV30
CASSETGSTDTQYF	14	TRBJ2-3	TRBV2
CASSERGDGANVLTF	15	TRBJ2-6	TRBV6-4
CASSSRQGEEQYF	13	TRBJ2-7	TRBV5-1
CASSLGLAGEADTQYF	16	TRBJ2-3	TRBV7-2
CASAGDQRAPETQYF	15	TRBJ2-5	TRBV6-5
CASSSLTVTGELFF	14	TRBJ2-2	TRBV7-6
CASSTGTSGEHNEQFF	16	TRBJ2-1	TRBV5-1
CASSQISLNTEAFF	14	TRBJ1-1	TRBV16
CASSLRRLDRDSGNTIYF	18	TRBJ1-3	TRBV14
CASSPGQTYQPQHF	14	TRBJ1-5	TRBV2
CSSSKLAGLGETQYF	15	TRBJ2-5	TRBV7-9
CASSLGASGGYYNEQFF	17	TRBJ2-1	TRBV7-2
CASSPAGHSYEQYF	14	TRBJ2-7	TRBV18
CASSYQFNEQFF	12	TRBJ2-1	TRBV19
CARSYQGGTEAFF	13	TRBJ1-1	TRBV5-3
CASTQGVSQPQHF	13	TRBJ1-5	TRBV10-2
CASSLYQNAGNTIYF	15	TRBJ1-3	TRBV7-8
CASSLEARGSDEQFF	15	TRBJ2-1	TRBV7-8
CASSYDDGTGRYGYTF	16	TRBJ1-2	TRBV6-6
CASSMSNEQFF	11	TRBJ2-1	TRBV4-2
CASSFRPRFGLATNEKLFF	19	TRBJ1-4	TRBV7-8
CASSPFDGANYGYTF	15	TRBJ1-2	TRBV25-1
CATSSDRGLNYGYTF	15	TRBJ1-2	TRBV15
CASSAEMETGAYEQYF	16	TRBJ2-7	TRBV9
CASSSGPGTAGNTIYF	16	TRBJ1-3	TRBV5-4
CSSSSTSGRSTGELFF	16	TRBJ2-2	TRBV7-9
CASRPGQGLGNTGELFF	17	TRBJ2-2	TRBV2
CATSSLLRGQGDNYGYTF	18	TRBJ1-2	TRBV15
CASSGTGNSPLHF	13	TRBJ1-6	TRBV5-1
CASTWGLAGGLAPDTQYF	18	TRBJ2-3	TRBV2
CASSLGMAGLTEAFF	15	TRBJ1-1	TRBV5-6
CASSTGDPDTQYF	13	TRBJ2-3	TRBV25-1
CASSLNREDTQYF	13	TRBJ2-3	TRBV19